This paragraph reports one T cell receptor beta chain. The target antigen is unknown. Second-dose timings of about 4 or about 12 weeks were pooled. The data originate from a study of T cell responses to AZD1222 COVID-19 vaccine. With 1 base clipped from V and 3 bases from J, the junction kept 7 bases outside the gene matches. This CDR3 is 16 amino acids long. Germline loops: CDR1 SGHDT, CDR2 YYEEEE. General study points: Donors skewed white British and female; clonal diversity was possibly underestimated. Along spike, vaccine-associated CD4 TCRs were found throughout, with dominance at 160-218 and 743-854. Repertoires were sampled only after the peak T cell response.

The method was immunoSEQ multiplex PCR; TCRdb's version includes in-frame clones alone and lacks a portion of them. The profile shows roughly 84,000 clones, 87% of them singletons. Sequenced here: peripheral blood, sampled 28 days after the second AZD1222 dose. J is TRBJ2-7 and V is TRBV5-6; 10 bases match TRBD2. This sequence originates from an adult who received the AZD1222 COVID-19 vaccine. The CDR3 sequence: CASSLWQGLAVYEQYF. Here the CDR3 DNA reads TGTGCCAGCAGCTTGTGGCAAGGACTAGCGGTCTACGAGCAGTACTTC.